The 24 T cell receptor beta chains below were found in one sample sequenced in a study of CD8 T cells in Susac syndrome. After extraction with the RNeasy kit, about 0.5 to 1 ug of the RNA was reverse transcribed using random hexamers. In TCRdb, the immunoSEQ multiplex PCR reads were re-called with MiXCR into one record per CDR3 protein. The sample has about 210,000 distinct CDR3 sequences, about 95% seen once. The sequencing sample was made of CD4+ T cells from PBMCs. The receptors stem from a human donor with Susac syndrome.

This chain joins TRBV12-3 or TRBV12-4 and TRBJ1-2; the match to TRBD1 covers 8 bases. The CDR3 runs 14 residues. V dropped 6 bases and J dropped 10; count of bases not matched to a gene: 13. DNA for the CDR3: TGTGCCAGCAGGGCAGGGGGCGCCAACCTAGACTACACCTTC. It encodes CASRAGGANLDYTF.

This chain connects TRBV30 to TRBJ1-1; 8 bases map to TRBD1. Germline V CDR1 and CDR2: GTSNPN, SVGIG (reference sequence). With 3 bases clipped from V and 4 bases from J, the junction kept 19 bases outside the gene matches. The CDR3 sequence is 18 residues long. CDR3: CAWSATPPGTGRGTEAFF. CDR3 nucleotide sequence: TGTGCCTGGAGCGCCACCCCTCCCGGGACAGGTCGGGGCACTGAAGCTTTCTTT. The entire variable domain, with the rest obtained from reference TRBV30 and TRBJ1-1, is as follows: SQTIHQWPATLVQPVGSPLSLECTVEGTSNPNLYWYRQAAGRGLQLLFYSVGIGQISSEVPQNLSASRPQDRQFILSSKKLLLSDSGFYLCAWSATPPGTGRGTEAFFGQGTRLTVV.

This clonotype appeared a single time. The chain recombines TRBV7-6 with TRBJ2-1; 9 nucleotides line up with TRBD1. The CDR3 runs to 16 residues. J gave up 6 bases and V 3 bases, and 9 bases lay outside the gene matches. Looked up from germline, CDR1 is SGHVS and CDR2 is FNYEAQ. The CDR3 DNA sequence: TGTGCCAGCAGCTTTTTCGGACAGGGGCTGCGCAATGAGCAGTTCTTC. Translation: CASSFFGQGLRNEQFF.

V and J are TRBV6-2 or TRBV6-3 and TRBJ2-5; TRBD1 is a possible D gene (5 bases). V lost 9 bases to trimming and J lost 9 bases, with 23 bases between them. This CDR3 is 14 amino acids long. The germline gives CDR1 MNHEY, CDR2 SVGEGT. The CDR3 reads CASFPSGAQGAQYF. The DNA for the CDR3 is TGTGCCAGTTTCCCCTCTGGGGCCCAAGGGGCCCAGTACTTC.

V usage is TRBV20-1 and J usage is TRBJ1-6; D is undetermined. The CDR3 consists of 16 residues. Germline CDR1 is DFQATT and CDR2 is SNEGSKA (reference sequence). Trimming left V 4 bases short and J 2 bases short, with 15 bases between. The CDR3 DNA reads as TGCAGTGCTACTACAACTGGGGTACCCTATAATTCACCCCTCCACTTT. This gives the protein CSATTTGVPYNSPLHF.

The rearrangement joins TRBV18 to TRBJ1-6; TRBD1 agrees at 8 bases. The CDR3 extends over 15 amino acids. Germline loops: CDR1 KGHSH, CDR2 LQKENI. J was trimmed by 7 bases and V by 2 bases; bases with no gene match: 4. CDR3 residues: CASSPLTGVNSPLHF. The CDR3 nucleotides are TGTGCCAGCTCACCATTGACAGGGGTGAATTCACCCCTCCACTTT. The variable domain in full, completed from reference TRBV18 and TRBJ1-6, reads NAGVMQNPRHLVRRRGQEARLRCSPMKGHSHVYWYRQLPEEGLKFMVYLQKENIIDESGMPKERFSAEFPKEGPSILRIQQVVRGDSAAYFCASSPLTGVNSPLHFGNGTRLTVT.

The chain recombines TRBV24-1 with TRBJ2-5; no clear D. The V gene lost 4 bases and the J gene lost 3 bases, with 11 bases spanning the gap. The CDR3 is 14 residues long. Germline CDR1 is KGHDR and CDR2 is SFDVKD. The CDR3 region is CATSDRRVEETQYF. CDR3 coding DNA: TGTGCCACCAGTGACAGACGCGTCGAAGAGACCCAGTACTTC.

The J gene is TRBJ1-2, the V gene TRBV29-1; weak D call: TRBD1 (5 bases). The germline V gene encodes CDR1 SQVTM and CDR2 ANQGSEA. This CDR3 has 12 residues. Trimming shortened V by 5 bases and J by 4 bases, and 11 bases separated the two germline ends. The CDR3 spells CSVSRDTYGYTF. In DNA form, the CDR3 reads TGCAGCGTTAGCAGGGATACCTATGGCTACACCTTC.

The chain recombines TRBV30 with TRBJ1-2, with D maybe TRBD1 (5 bases). V gave up 3 bases and J gave up 7 bases, with 15 bases separating them. Germline V gene sequence: CDR1 GTSNPN, CDR2 SVGIG (reference sequence). This CDR3 contains 13 residues. The CDR3 protein is CAWRMGGAFGYTF. The CDR3, as DNA: TGTGCCTGGAGGATGGGCGGGGCATTTGGCTACACCTTC.

The chain links TRBV3-1 to TRBJ1-2, with unresolved D. Trimming removed 6 bases from V and 7 bases from J, with 15 bases in between. Germline CDR1 is LGHDT and CDR2 is YNNKEL (reference sequence). This CDR3 region has 13 residues. Here the CDR3 DNA reads TGTGCCAGCAGACCCACCGCGGCCGGTGGCTACACCTTC. It encodes CASRPTAAGGYTF.

V and J are TRBV27 and TRBJ2-7; D may match TRBD1 or TRBD2 (6 bases each). The CDR3 has 17 amino acids. Per the germline V gene, CDR1 is MNHEY and CDR2 is SMNVEV (reference sequence). Deletions cut 1 base from V and 7 bases from J, with 23 bases between. The DNA of the CDR3 is TGTGCCAGCAGTTTATATCGCAGGGTAGCCGGAGGGGGAGAGCAGTACTTC. Protein: CASSLYRRVAGGGEQYF.

This chain uses TRBV20-1 with TRBJ2-3, with 10 positions matching TRBD1. V shed 5 bases and J 4 bases; nucleotides not matched to a gene: 6. There are 14 residues in the CDR3. Germline V gives CDR1 DFQATT, CDR2 SNEGSKA (reference sequence). CDR3 bases: TGCAGTGCTCCCATTGGGACAGGGGCAGATACGCAGTATTTT. Its protein product is CSAPIGTGADTQYF.

The V and J genes are TRBV29-1 and TRBJ2-1, with TRBD2 matching 7 bases. CDR1 and CDR2 (germline): SQVTM, ANQGSEA. The ends lost 6 bases at V and 6 bases at J; junction bases unmatched: 11. This CDR3 region has 14 residues. CDR3 region: CSVEEYLAGNEQFF. For the CDR3, the DNA is TGCAGCGTCGAGGAGTATTTAGCGGGCAATGAGCAGTTCTTC.

The rearrangement links TRBV7-9 to TRBJ2-7; 7 bases are shared with TRBD1. CDR1 is SEHNR, CDR2 FQNEAQ, per germline (reference sequence). CDR3 size: 15 residues. V was clipped by 5 bases and J by 6 bases; unmatched bases: 13. The CDR3 coding sequence is TGTGCCAGCAGCCGGAGACAGGGTGAAGGGCCCGAGCAGTACTTC. Amino acid sequence: CASSRRQGEGPEQYF. The full variable domain, rest sourced from reference TRBV7-9 and TRBJ2-7, is DTGVSQNPRHKITKRGQNVTFRCDPISEHNRLYWYRQTLGQGPEFLTYFQNEAQLEKSRLLSDRFSAERPKGSFSTLEIQRTEQGDSAMYLCASSRRQGEGPEQYFGPGTRLTVT.

J is TRBJ1-3 and V is TRBV30; D ambiguous. Trimming removed 1 base from V and 3 bases from J, with 10 bases in between. The CDR3 runs to 14 residues. CDR1 is GTSNPN, CDR2 SVGIG, per germline (reference sequence). CDR3 in DNA: TGTGCCTGGAGTGCCGAAGTACTTGGAAACACCATATATTTT. Residues: CAWSAEVLGNTIYF.

The genes are TRBV5-1 and TRBJ2-6; 10 nucleotides match TRBD1. V gave up 5 bases and J gave up 0 bases; unmatched junction bases: 8. This CDR3 is built from 18 residues. Germline V lookup: CDR1 SGHRS, CDR2 YFSETQ. CDR3 nucleotides: TGCGCCAGCAGTGAGGGACAGGGGCCCTCCTCTGGGGCCAACGTCCTGACTTTC. Its protein product is CASSEGQGPSSGANVLTF.

The chain joins TRBV6-2 or TRBV6-3 to TRBJ2-7; D remains unclear. Germline V gene data show CDR1 as MNHEY and CDR2 as SVGEGT. The CDR3 loop spans 15 amino acids. The germline V and J ends were trimmed by 5 bases and 2 bases, with 16 bases remaining between them. The CDR3 loop is CASSGVTVGAYEQYF. In nucleotides, the CDR3 is TGTGCCAGCAGTGGGGTCACTGTTGGGGCCTACGAGCAGTACTTC.

J is TRBJ1-2 and V is TRBV7-9, with a possible D match to TRBD1 (5 bases). Germline V gene sequence: CDR1 SEHNR, CDR2 FQNEAQ (reference sequence). The ends were cut back, 7 bases at V and 3 bases at J, with 15 bases in the middle. This CDR3 is built from 14 residues. CDR3 sequence: CASTLGRDDYGYTF. CDR3 nucleotide sequence: TGTGCCAGCACCCTGGGCAGGGACGACTATGGCTACACCTTC.

The chain couples TRBV18 to TRBJ2-1; D may be TRBD1 (5 bases). V dropped 3 bases and J dropped 5 bases, with 11 bases sitting between them. The CDR3 is 14 residues long. Per the germline V gene, CDR1 is KGHSH and CDR2 is LQKENI. The CDR3 is CASSPRDRDNEQFF. The CDR3, as DNA: TGTGCCAGCTCACCGAGAGACAGAGACAATGAGCAGTTCTTC. The full variable domain, its missing parts supplied by reference TRBV18 and TRBJ2-1, is NAGVMQNPRHLVRRRGQEARLRCSPMKGHSHVYWYRQLPEEGLKFMVYLQKENIIDESGMPKERFSAEFPKEGPSILRIQQVVRGDSAAYFCASSPRDRDNEQFFGPGTRLTVL.

The chain uses TRBV9 and TRBJ2-2, with D perhaps TRBD2 (5 bases). The CDR3 contains 17 residues. CDR1 is SGDLS, CDR2 YYNGEE, per germline. V lost 0 bases and J lost 5, with 17 bases in between. CDR3 DNA sequence: TGTGCCAGCAGCGTAGTATCCGGAGGAGTCGATACCGGGGAGCTGTTTTTT. Translation gives CASSVVSGGVDTGELFF.

CDR3 protein: CASRVKDGYTF. The CDR3 region has the DNA TGTGCCAGTAGGGTCAAGGATGGCTACACCTTC. This chain links TRBV19 with TRBJ1-2; D ambiguous. This CDR3 is 11 amino acids long. CDR1 and CDR2 from the germline V gene are LNHDA and SQIVND (reference sequence). V was shortened by 6 bases and J by 6 bases, with 8 bases between the two germline ends.

The chain uses TRBV4-2 and TRBJ1-1; 8 nucleotides line up with TRBD1. This CDR3 contains 17 residues. In germline, CDR1 is LGHNA, CDR2 YNFKEQ. V lost 5 bases to trimming and J lost 0 bases; unmatched junction nucleotides: 11. The CDR3 DNA sequence: TGTGCCAGCAGCGGAGACAGGGGAAGGCTGATGAACACTGAAGCTTTCTTT. Protein: CASSGDRGRLMNTEAFF.

J is TRBJ1-6 and V is TRBV7-2; TRBD1 might be the D (5 bases). The CDR3 has 12 residues. Per germline, CDR1 SGHTA and CDR2 FQGNSA. V dropped 3 bases and J dropped 9 bases, with 6 bases sitting between them. Written as DNA, the CDR3 is TGTGCCAGCAGCTTCAGGGTTTCACCCCTCCACTTT. Its translation: CASSFRVSPLHF.

This chain connects TRBV20-1 to TRBJ2-4; 8 positions agree with TRBD1. The CDR3 is 17 residues long. V gave up 2 bases and J gave up 0 bases; unmatched junction bases: 9. Looked up from germline, CDR1 is DFQATT and CDR2 is SNEGSKA (reference sequence). The CDR3 DNA reads TGCAGTGCTAGAAGACCGGGACAGGAAATAGCCAAAAACATTCAGTACTTC. This codes for CSARRPGQEIAKNIQYF.